This TCR beta chain was retrieved from a study of T-cell reconstitution after alpha-beta-depleted transplantation in children. Library preparation (for TCRbeta) was performed with unique molecular identifiers. TCRdb ran MiXCR on the PCR reads and lists one entry per CDR3 protein. The data hold 420,000 or so distinct CDR3 sequences, with about a tenth observed a single time. Germline V lookup: CDR1 SGHRS, CDR2 YFSETQ. This CDR3 has 18 residues. V lost 1 base, J lost 0 bases, and 10 bases stayed unmatched. There are many counts of this clonotype. The sequences come from PBMCs from the stem cell graft donor, collected from the stem cell graft. The J gene is TRBJ1-1, the V gene TRBV5-1, with 9 bases lining up with TRBD1. The sequence came from a human donor who donated a stem cell graft to a child with acute myeloid leukemia. Here the CDR3 reads CASSLRGGQGVMNTEAFF. The CDR3 DNA is TGCGCCAGCAGCTTGCGTGGGGGACAGGGCGTAATGAACACTGAAGCTTTCTTT.